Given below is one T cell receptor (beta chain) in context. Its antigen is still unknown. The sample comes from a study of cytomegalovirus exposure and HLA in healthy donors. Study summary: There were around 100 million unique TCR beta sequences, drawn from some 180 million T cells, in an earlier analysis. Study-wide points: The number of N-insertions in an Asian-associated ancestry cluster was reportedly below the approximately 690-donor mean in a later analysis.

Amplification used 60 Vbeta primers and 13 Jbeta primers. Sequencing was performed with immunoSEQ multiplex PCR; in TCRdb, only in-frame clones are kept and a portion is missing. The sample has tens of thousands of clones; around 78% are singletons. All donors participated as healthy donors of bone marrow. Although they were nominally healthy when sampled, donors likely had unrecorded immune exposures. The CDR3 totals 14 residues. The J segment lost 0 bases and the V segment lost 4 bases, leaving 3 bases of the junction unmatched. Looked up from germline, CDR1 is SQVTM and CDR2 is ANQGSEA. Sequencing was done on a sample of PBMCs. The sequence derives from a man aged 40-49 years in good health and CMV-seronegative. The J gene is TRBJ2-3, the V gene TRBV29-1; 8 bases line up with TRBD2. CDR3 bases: TGCAGCGTTGCAGCGGGAGTAAGCACAGATACGCAGTATTTT. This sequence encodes CSVAAGVSTDTQYF.